The 2 T cell receptor beta chains below were found in one sample sequenced in a study of blood T cell repertoires in COVID-19. Repertoires were generated with immunoSEQ multiplex PCR, while TCRdb's copy carries only in-frame clones and drops some. The data show some 120,000 clones, 70% to 90% seen once. The sample taken for sequencing was peripheral blood. These receptors were obtained from a man aged 35 to 55 with acute or convalescent COVID-19.

V gene TRBV9 combines with J gene TRBJ2-2, with D maybe TRBD1 (6 bases). Germline V gene data show CDR1 as SGDLS and CDR2 as YYNGEE. CDR3 size: 15 residues. The V and J ends lost 3 bases and 2 bases respectively, with 11 bases between them. CDR3 nucleotide sequence: TGTGCCAGCAGCGGGGGGCTTATAAACACCGGGGAGCTGTTTTTT. It translates to CASSGGLINTGELFF. Using reference TRBV9 and TRBJ2-2 for the parts outside the CDR3, the full variable domain is DSGVTQTPKHLITATGQRVTLRCSPRSGDLSVYWYQQSLDQGLQFLIQYYNGEERAKGNILERFSAQQFPDLHSELNLSSLELGDSALYFCASSGGLINTGELFFGEGSRLTVL.

The chain is built from TRBV2 and TRBJ2-4; 7 bases are shared with TRBD2. CDR3 length: 15 residues. The V and J ends lost 3 bases and 2 bases, in that order; junction bases with no gene match: 4. CDR1 is SNHLY, CDR2 FYNNEI, per germline. The CDR3 bases are TGTGCCAGCAGTGAGCAGCGGGGTCCCAAAAACATTCAGTACTTC. This codes for CASSEQRGPKNIQYF.